A single sample gave rise to the 30 T cell receptor beta chains below, sequenced in a study of blood T cell repertoires in COVID-19. Data came from immunoSEQ multiplex PCR; TCRdb stores just in-frame clones and leaves some out. Seen here are around 200,000 clones, about 85% observed once, and the top ten hold around 15%. The sample consisted of peripheral blood. All receptors derive from a woman between 65 and 79 years old with COVID-19, enrolled during active disease.

The rearrangement uses TRBV6-1 and TRBJ2-3; 7 bases are a match to TRBD2. After removal of 4 bases from V and 0 bases from J, the junction contained 13 bases not matched to a gene. The CDR3 totals 18 residues. CDR1 is MNHNS, CDR2 SASEGT, per germline. CDR3 amino acids: CASSGTFSSGASTDTQYF. The CDR3 DNA sequence: TGTGCCAGCAGTGGAACCTTCTCTAGCGGTGCTAGCACAGATACGCAGTATTTT.

The rearrangement links TRBV11-2 to TRBJ1-2, with 7 bases that match TRBD1. Germline CDR1 SGHAT, CDR2 FQNNGV. The CDR3 contains 15 residues. V was pared by 3 bases and J by 4 bases, with 8 bases of the junction left unmatched. The CDR3 coding sequence is TGTGCCAGCAGCTTGTCCGGACAGGCGATCTATGGCTACACCTTC. Translation gives CASSLSGQAIYGYTF.

The chain couples TRBV7-2 to TRBJ1-5; D gene uncertain. The CDR3 runs to 13 residues. V was trimmed by 4 bases and J by 5 bases, leaving 9 bases between them. Germline lookup yields CDR1 SGHTA and CDR2 FQGNSA. The CDR3 region is CASSYYRDQPQHF. As DNA, the CDR3 is TGTGCCAGCAGCTACTACCGGGATCAGCCCCAGCATTTT.

J is TRBJ2-7 and V is TRBV28; TRBD1 matches at 9 bases. Germline CDR1 reads MDHEN; CDR2 reads SYDVKM. Trimming cost V 8 bases and J 1 base; bases outside gene matches: 9. The CDR3 runs 15 residues. The CDR3 DNA reads TGTGCCAGCTACGCCGGGACAGGGTTATCCTACGAGCAGTACGTC. As protein: CASYAGTGLSYEQYV.

This clone appeared once. The chain is built from TRBV6-1 and TRBJ2-2; unclear D gene. Germline V gene sequence: CDR1 MNHNS, CDR2 SASEGT. Trimming stripped 4 bases from V and 0 bases from J, with 12 bases between. This CDR3 spans 16 amino acids. The chain's CDR3 is CASSAGPIANTGELFF. CDR3 coding DNA: TGTGCCAGCAGTGCAGGCCCGATAGCGAACACCGGGGAGCTGTTTTTT.

The chain carries TRBV28 and TRBJ1-1; 11 positions agree with TRBD1. V gave up 7 bases and J gave up 3 bases; unmatched junction bases: 7. Germline lookup yields CDR1 MDHEN and CDR2 SYDVKM. The CDR3 sequence is 15 residues long. CDR3 sequence (DNA): TGTGCCAGCATCCCAACGGGACAGGGGGACACTGAAGCTTTCTTT. Protein product: CASIPTGQGDTEAFF.

This chain uses TRBV30 with TRBJ1-6, with 8 positions matching TRBD1. Looked up from germline, CDR1 is GTSNPN and CDR2 is SVGIG (reference sequence). V shed 4 bases, J shed 5 bases, and the junction held 1 base outside the gene matches. The CDR3 sequence is 13 residues long. The CDR3 region has the DNA TGTGCCTGGATGGACAGGGATAATTCACCCCTCCACTTT. Amino acids: CAWMDRDNSPLHF.

This clone has only one observation. This rearrangement joins TRBV5-6 to TRBJ2-2; 7 nucleotides align to TRBD2. Germline V gives CDR1 SGHDT, CDR2 YYEEEE. The V and J ends lost 0 bases and 7 bases, in that order; junction bases with no gene match: 12. This CDR3 contains 17 residues. In nucleotides, the CDR3 is TGTGCCAGCAGCTTGGGAAAGGGGAGGCGGACTAGCGGGGAGCTGTTTTTT. Amino acids: CASSLGKGRRTSGELFF.

The genes are TRBV28 and TRBJ2-5; 12 nucleotides match TRBD1. J was trimmed by 1 base and V by 7 bases; bases with no gene match: 13. Germline assignment: CDR1 MDHEN and CDR2 SYDVKM. This CDR3 region has 18 residues. The CDR3 loop is CASTSGTGGATRQETQYF. DNA of the CDR3: TGTGCCAGCACCTCCGGGACAGGGGGCGCGACCCGCCAAGAGACCCAGTACTTC.

The chain couples TRBV28 to TRBJ1-3; 7 nucleotides line up with TRBD1. Germline trimming cut 6 bases from V and 5 bases from J; bases unmatched to any gene: 7. The CDR3 has 14 amino acids. CDR1 is MDHEN, CDR2 SYDVKM, per germline. The CDR3 coding sequence is TGTGCCAGCAGACCGACAGGGACCAGAAACACCATATATTTT. This translates into CASRPTGTRNTIYF.

This clone occurred once. This chain links TRBV2 with TRBJ2-5, with D tentatively TRBD2 (6 bases). The CDR3 is 13 amino acids. With 6 bases removed from V and 2 bases from J, the gap between germline ends came to 10 bases. CDR1 and CDR2 (germline): SNHLY, FYNNEI. The CDR3 loop is CASSGGPQETQYF. DNA for the CDR3: TGTGCCAGCAGCGGAGGGCCACAAGAGACCCAGTACTTC.

This chain connects TRBV6-6 to TRBJ1-2; D uncertain. Germline-derived CDR1 and CDR2 are MNHNY and SVGAGI (reference sequence). The germline V and J ends were trimmed by 0 bases and 0 bases, with 8 bases remaining between them. The CDR3 length is 15 residues. The CDR3 loop is CASSYSQTTNYGYTF. The CDR3 DNA sequence: TGTGCCAGCAGTTACTCACAGACTACTAACTATGGCTACACCTTC.

The genes are TRBV28 and TRBJ2-1; 11 bases agree with TRBD2. The V gene's germline CDR1 is MDHEN and CDR2 SYDVKM. The CDR3 extends over 17 amino acids. Unmatched junction bases numbered 14, after V lost 7 bases and J lost 6 bases. The CDR3 nucleotides are TGTGCCAGCACCCCGGCTCTCCCGGGACTAGCGGTCAATGAGCAGTTCTTC. This codes for CASTPALPGLAVNEQFF.

The chain uses TRBV5-4 and TRBJ2-1; D is unclear. The ends were cut back, 3 bases at V and 0 bases at J, with 10 bases in the middle. CDR1 SGHNT and CDR2 YYREEE come from the germline V gene (reference sequence). CDR3 length: 15 amino acids. The CDR3 is CASSSSESSYNEQFF. CDR3 nucleotide sequence: TGTGCCAGCAGCTCAAGCGAGAGCTCCTACAATGAGCAGTTCTTC.

The chain couples TRBV10-3 to TRBJ2-5, with no clear D. The V gene lost 2 bases and the J gene lost 2 bases, with 3 bases spanning the gap. The CDR3 has 12 amino acids. Looked up from germline, CDR1 is ENHRY and CDR2 is SYGVKD. CDR3 bases: TGTGCCATCAGTGAGACACAAGAGACCCAGTACTTC. Its protein product is CAISETQETQYF.

This chain's CDR3 is CASSMGQAIETQYF. CDR3 nucleotides: TGTGCCAGTAGTATGGGACAGGCTATAGAGACCCAGTACTTC. The V gene is TRBV19, the J gene TRBJ2-5, with 8 bases that match TRBD1. This CDR3 region has 14 residues. Germline trimming cut 3 bases from V and 4 bases from J; bases unmatched to any gene: 4. CDR1 LNHDA and CDR2 SQIVND come from the germline V gene (reference sequence).

The J gene is TRBJ2-7, the V gene TRBV27; tentatively, D is TRBD2 (5 bases). CDR3 length: 13 residues. Trimming shortened V by 7 bases and J by 2 bases, and 12 bases separated the two germline ends. CDR1 is MNHEY and CDR2 is SMNVEV in the germline V gene (reference sequence). The CDR3 here is CASKESGPYEQYF. As DNA, the CDR3 is TGTGCCAGCAAGGAGAGCGGACCCTACGAGCAGTACTTC.

The V and J genes are TRBV4-2 and TRBJ2-1, with a possible D match to TRBD2 (5 bases). V lost 1 base and J 3 bases, leaving 13 bases between the germline ends. Germline V gene data show CDR1 as LGHNA and CDR2 as YNFKEQ. There are 16 residues in the CDR3. The CDR3 DNA is TGTGCCAGCAGCCAAGGAGGGAGCGGTTTCTACAATGAGCAGTTCTTC. Translating gives CASSQGGSGFYNEQFF.

The gene calls are TRBV30 and TRBJ1-6; D might be TRBD1 (5 bases). The germline V gene encodes CDR1 GTSNPN and CDR2 SVGIG (reference sequence). This CDR3 spans 14 amino acids. V gave up 0 bases and J gave up 6 bases, with 9 bases separating them. CDR3 in amino acids: CAWSVQATNSPLHF. Here the CDR3 DNA reads TGTGCCTGGAGTGTACAGGCAACTAATTCACCCCTCCACTTT.

This sequence joins TRBV4-1 and TRBJ2-5, with D perhaps matching TRBD1 or TRBD2 (5 bases each). V lost 4 bases, J lost 1 base, and 16 bases lay in between. The CDR3 runs to 16 residues. CDR1 is MGHRA and CDR2 is YSYEKL in the germline V gene. Written as DNA, the CDR3 is TGCGCCAGCAGCCTAGAGGGGCGGACCGGCCAAGAGACCCAGTACTTC. Its protein product is CASSLEGRTGQETQYF.

This sequence joins TRBV28 and TRBJ1-1; D gene uncertain. The CDR3 totals 11 residues. Germline CDR1 MDHEN, CDR2 SYDVKM. Trimming stripped 7 bases from V and 5 bases from J, with 8 bases between. CDR3 coding DNA: TGTGCCAGCAATGGCAGAACTGAAGCTTTCTTT. Residues: CASNGRTEAFF.

V usage is TRBV5-1 and J usage is TRBJ2-1, with TRBD2 as a possible D gene (6 bases). The V gene lost 0 bases and the J gene lost 3 bases, with 13 bases spanning the gap. Germline values: CDR1 SGHRS, CDR2 YFSETQ. This CDR3 contains 16 residues. CDR3 region: CASSLGSLSGYNEQFF. The DNA of the CDR3 is TGCGCCAGCAGCTTGGGCAGCCTTAGCGGCTACAATGAGCAGTTCTTC. Variable domain in full (rest from reference TRBV5-1 and TRBJ2-1): KAGVTQTPRYLIKTRGQQVTLSCSPISGHRSVSWYQQTPGQGLQFLFEYFSETQRNKGNFPGRFSGRQFSNSRSEMNVSTLELGDSALYLCASSLGSLSGYNEQFFGPGTRLTVL.

The rearrangement joins TRBV7-2 to TRBJ1-1, with D perhaps matching TRBD1 (6 bases). V gave up 5 bases and J gave up 4 bases, with 17 bases separating them. The CDR3 has 15 amino acids. The germline V gene encodes CDR1 SGHTA and CDR2 FQGNSA. In DNA form, the CDR3 reads TGTGCCAGCAGCCTTTTAGACAGGCCGAGCACTGAAGCTTTCTTT. Its protein is CASSLLDRPSTEAFF. The complete variable domain, with remaining parts taken from reference TRBV7-2 and TRBJ1-1, reads GAGVSQSPSNKVTEKGKDVELRCDPISGHTALYWYRQSLGQGLEFLIYFQGNSAPDKSGLPSDRFSAERTGGSVSTLTIQRTQQEDSAVYLCASSLLDRPSTEAFFGQGTRLTVV.

This clone has only a few counts. V is TRBV2 and J is TRBJ2-1; D perhaps matches TRBD1 (5 bases). Germline lookup yields CDR1 SNHLY and CDR2 FYNNEI. This CDR3 spans 12 amino acids. Trimming pared 5 bases from V and 5 bases from J, leaving 7 bases between. In DNA form, the CDR3 reads TGTGCCAGCAGTAGCAGGGACAATGAGCAGTTCTTC. It specifies CASSSRDNEQFF.

The chain couples TRBV28 to TRBJ1-5; D is uncertain. V lost 3 bases and J lost 2, with 11 bases in between. The germline V gene has CDR1 MDHEN and CDR2 SYDVKM. CDR3 length equals 15 residues. CDR3 residues: CASSLRGWGNQPQHF. The CDR3 DNA reads as TGTGCCAGCAGTTTGCGCGGGTGGGGCAATCAGCCCCAGCATTTT.

This clone has just a few counts. This sequence joins TRBV27 and TRBJ1-6, with TRBD1 as a possible D gene (5 bases). The germline CDR1 and CDR2 sequences are MNHEY and SMNVEV (reference sequence). With 2 bases removed from V and 0 bases from J, the gap between germline ends came to 5 bases. The CDR3 is 15 amino acids. In DNA form, the CDR3 reads TGTGCCAGCAGTTTAGGGGCCTCCTATAATTCACCCCTCCACTTT. Translated, it gives CASSLGASYNSPLHF.

The CDR3 is CASSQLGQGGYTEAFF. In DNA, the CDR3 is TGTGCCAGCAGCCAATTGGGACAGGGAGGATACACTGAAGCTTTCTTT. The chain combines TRBV2 with TRBJ1-1, with 9 bases that match TRBD1. The CDR3 contains 16 residues. V lost 6 bases to trimming and J lost 3 bases; unmatched junction nucleotides: 11. Looked up from germline, CDR1 is SNHLY and CDR2 is FYNNEI.

This clone was detected only once. This chain's CDR3 is CASSLDSGGGAFF. The CDR3 DNA sequence: TGTGCCAGCAGCTTAGACTCGGGCGGGGGAGCTTTCTTT. This chain joins TRBV11-3 and TRBJ1-1; TRBD1 is a possible D gene (5 bases). Trimming pared 0 bases from V and 10 bases from J, leaving 12 bases between. This CDR3 contains 13 residues. Germline loops: CDR1 SGHNT, CDR2 YENEEA.

V is TRBV9 and J is TRBJ1-2; a possible D gene is TRBD1 (6 bases). The CDR3 runs to 15 residues. Looked up from germline, CDR1 is SGDLS and CDR2 is YYNGEE. Deletions cut 0 bases from V and 4 bases from J, with 13 bases between. The CDR3, as DNA: TGTGCCAGCAGCGTAGGCAGGGGTTTGGGCTATGGCTACACCTTC. Protein sequence: CASSVGRGLGYGYTF.

This clone was counted a few times. This chain links TRBV4-1 with TRBJ2-1, with 9 bases identical to TRBD2. Trimming at V came to 4 bases and at J to 6 bases, leaving 1 base not matched to a gene. Germline V gives CDR1 MGHRA, CDR2 YSYEKL. This CDR3 comprises 13 residues. Written as DNA, the CDR3 is TGCGCCAGCAGCCTGGGACTAGCCAATGAGCAGTTCTTC. Protein product: CASSLGLANEQFF.